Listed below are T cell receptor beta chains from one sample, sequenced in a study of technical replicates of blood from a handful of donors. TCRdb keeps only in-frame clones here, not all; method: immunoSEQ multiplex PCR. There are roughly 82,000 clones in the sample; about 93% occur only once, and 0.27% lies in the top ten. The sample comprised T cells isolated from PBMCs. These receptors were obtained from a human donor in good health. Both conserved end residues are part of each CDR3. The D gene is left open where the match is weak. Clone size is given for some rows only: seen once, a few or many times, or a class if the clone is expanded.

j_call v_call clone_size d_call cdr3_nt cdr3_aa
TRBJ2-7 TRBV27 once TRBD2 TGTGCCAGCAGTTTAATTACTAGCGGGAGGGGAGAGCAGTACTTC CASSLITSGRGEQYF
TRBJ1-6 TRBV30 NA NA TGTGCCTGGAGTGTACTGACAGATCGGTCACCCCTCCACTTT CAWSVLTDRSPLHF
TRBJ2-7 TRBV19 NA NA TGTGCCAGTAGTTCGACAGTTTCCTACGAGCAGTACTTC CASSSTVSYEQYF
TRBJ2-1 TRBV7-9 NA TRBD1 TGTGCCAGCAGCACCCCGGGACAGGGTTATGAGCAGTTCTTC CASSTPGQGYEQFF
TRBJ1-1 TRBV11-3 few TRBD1 TGTGCCAGCAGCTTAGGACAGGGTCCCACTGAAGCTTTCTTT CASSLGQGPTEAFF
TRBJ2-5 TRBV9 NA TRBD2 TGTGCCAGCAGCGGCCAGACTAGCGGGGGACCACACTTC CASSGQTSGGPHF
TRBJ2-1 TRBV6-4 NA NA TGTGCCAGCAGTGATTCCACAGAGGGTGAGCAGTTCTTC CASSDSTEGEQFF
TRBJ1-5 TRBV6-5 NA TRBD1 TGTGCCAGCAGTTACACCGGGACAGGGAATCAGCCCCAGCATTTT CASSYTGTGNQPQHF
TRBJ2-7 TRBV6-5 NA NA TGTGCCGCTGGGAGGAGTCAACCCTACGAGCAGTACTTC CAAGRSQPYEQYF
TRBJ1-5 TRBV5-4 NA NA TGTGCCAGCAGCTTGTTCGGGGATAGCAATCAGCCCCAGCATTTT CASSLFGDSNQPQHF
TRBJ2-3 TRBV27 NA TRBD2 TGTGCCAGCAGTCCCCTTGGGGGGGACACAGATACGCAGTATTTT CASSPLGGDTDTQYF